Listed here is a single T cell receptor beta chain. The antigen this receptor binds is unknown. Base qualities are missing; no much larger clone stands one base away. These data originate in a study of T cells in Graves' hyperthyroidism and ophthalmopathy (dated by TCRdb to about 2019). Looking at the study overall: Peripheral blood was collected at initial diagnosis, before any treatment. TCR V-J signatures able to tell the groups apart were searched for in a discovery cohort of 100 or so patients, of whom more than 40 had Graves' ophthalmopathy and roughly 58 had stable Graves' hyperthyroidism. An independent validation cohort of 18 to 20 hyperthyroidism patients and 17 patients who later progressed to ophthalmopathy tested prospective prediction of ophthalmopathy. The approximately 100 discovery patients were randomly split 7:3 into training and test sets. In more than 5 Graves' hyperthyroidism patients, the study also compared T-cell repertoires from thyroid tissue with T-cell repertoires from blood. After blood sampling, hyperthyroidism patients were treated with methimazole at a starting dose of 30 mg daily, and ophthalmopathy patients were treated with high-dose intravenous methylprednisolone. The paper describes TCR Vbeta CDR3 sequencing of about 140 peripheral blood samples, made up of under 50 ophthalmopathy patients, 70 to 75 hyperthyroidism patients and some 17 progressor patients.

A patient counted as having stable Graves' hyperthyroidism if no progression to ophthalmopathy occurred over 18 months of follow-up. Hyperthyroidism patients were newly diagnosed, had a disease duration of under 2 months, and were aged 18 to 65 years. Any patient with an uncontrolled infection, another autoimmune disease, pregnancy or lactation was excluded. Clinical symptoms, serum thyroxine and TRAb, thyroid ultrasound, and orbital computed tomography formed the basis for the diagnoses. PBMCs were separated from roughly 10 ml of fresh peripheral blood using Ficoll-Paque density gradient centrifugation. Total RNA was extracted with Trizol reagent, and quality was checked on an Agilent 2100 Bioanalyzer. What the research found in general, with its limitations: Most expanded thyroid clonotypes (frequency above 0.001) were also found in blood, which suggests that blood repertoires may mirror thyroid immune responses. In validation, progression to ophthalmopathy was predicted by the model with around 70% sensitivity and roughly 72% specificity, a median of 6.5 months before onset. A model built on a 13 V-J signature distinguished ophthalmopathy from stable hyperthyroidism, reaching about 89% sensitivity and approximately 81% specificity in cross-validation and 80%/75% in testing. No statistical method was used to fix the sample size in advance, and group allocation was not hidden from the investigators.

The TCR beta CDR3 regions were amplified from RNA transcripts. For the first round of RT-PCR on the TCR CDR3, the HTBI primer set was used together with the Qiagen OneStep RT-PCR kit. Libraries were constructed in a second round of multiplex PCR, after which size selection and purification were performed. Libraries were sequenced paired-end with 100 bp reads on an Illumina HiSeq2000. In the source study's methods: SOAPnuke was used to process the raw data, throwing out any read that contained adapters or uncalled bases, had a mean Phred below 15, or lacked an exact constant-primer or identifier match. COPE v1.2.5 was used to merge the high-quality paired reads, and each unique nucleotide sequence was defined as a clonotype. MiTCR v1.1 was used to align the clonotypes against IMGT TRBV, TRBD and TRBJ reference segments. The analysis was restricted to V-J combinations with a frequency above 0.0001, which together covered about 99% of the repertoires. A TCS score was defined as the ratio of F50 (clonal expansion) to E x V (chaos), with BLOSUM62-based TCRdist applied between CDR3 peptides within each V-J. Welch's t-statistics and random forest reduced 500 to 550 V-J features to roughly 13, which were used in a naive Bayes classifier (R e1071). TCRdb ran its own pipeline on the public reads, namely fastp trimming at Q25 and MiXCR clone calling, and kept in-frame beta chains. Rows with one shared CDR3 protein collapse into an entry with the most common genes and DNA. The V and J calls were determined by TCRdb, not by the authors. This sample lists roughly 380,000 distinct CDR3 sequences; under 20% were detected once. The top ten constitute about 4% of the sample.

The source material was blood. The receptor was derived from a woman younger than 35 with Graves' hyperthyroidism.

Read as DNA, the sequence is TGCGCCAGCAGCTCAACAGGGGCTGACACTGAAGCTTTCTTT. It codes for CASSSTGADTEAFF. The chain employs TRBV5-1 and TRBJ1-1, and TRBD1 matches 7 of the central bases. The germline V gene supplies CDR1 SGHRS and CDR2 YFSETQ. V lost 3 bases and J lost 3 bases, and the count of bases not matched to a germline gene is 5. The CDR3 runs 14 residues from the cysteine to the phenylalanine. Only the CDR3 DNA stays, 42 bases, in frame from base 1.